This T cell receptor (beta chain) comes out of a study of blood T cells in healthy people across ages. The authors drew around 11 milliliters of peripheral blood from each donor. This clonotype was seen many times. Its antigen is still unknown. Sample-barcoded 5' priming and a J-beta primer mix drove a second PCR of roughly 7 to 11 cycles. TCRdb independently ran MiXCR on the 5' RACE reads; one entry per CDR3 protein. Among some 790,000 distinct CDR3 sequences listed, around 28% were seen once. Whole-study results and caveats: Considered underestimates were the diversity estimates obtained from one million T cells. Naive T cell percentage showed a strong correlation with TCR beta diversity.

Per the germline V gene, CDR1 is SGHDT and CDR2 is YYEEEE. V shed 5 bases and J 2 bases; nucleotides not matched to a gene: 10. The CDR3 sequence is 15 residues long. The V gene is TRBV5-6, the J gene TRBJ2-7; TRBD1 agrees at 7 bases. Sequencing was performed on blood. This sequence originates from a woman older than 75 in good health. DNA of the CDR3: TGTGCCAGCAGTTTTCAAACCGGGACAGCCTACGAGCAGTACTTC. Residues: CASSFQTGTAYEQYF.